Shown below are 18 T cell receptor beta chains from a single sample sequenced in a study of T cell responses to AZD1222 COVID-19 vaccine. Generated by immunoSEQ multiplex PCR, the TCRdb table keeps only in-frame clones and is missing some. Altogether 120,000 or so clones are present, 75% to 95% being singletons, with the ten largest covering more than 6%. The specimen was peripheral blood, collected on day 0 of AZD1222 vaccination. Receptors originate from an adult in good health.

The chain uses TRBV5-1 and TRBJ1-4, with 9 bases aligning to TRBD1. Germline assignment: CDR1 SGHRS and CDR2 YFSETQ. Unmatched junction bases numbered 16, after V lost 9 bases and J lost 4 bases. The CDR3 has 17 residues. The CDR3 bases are TGCGCCACCCCGCGGACAGGGGTAGCGGGGTTTAATGAAAAACTGTTTTTT. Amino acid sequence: CATPRTGVAGFNEKLFF. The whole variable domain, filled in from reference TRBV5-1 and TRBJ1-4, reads KAGVTQTPRYLIKTRGQQVTLSCSPISGHRSVSWYQQTPGQGLQFLFEYFSETQRNKGNFPGRFSGRQFSNSRSEMNVSTLELGDSALYLCATPRTGVAGFNEKLFFGSGTQLSVL.

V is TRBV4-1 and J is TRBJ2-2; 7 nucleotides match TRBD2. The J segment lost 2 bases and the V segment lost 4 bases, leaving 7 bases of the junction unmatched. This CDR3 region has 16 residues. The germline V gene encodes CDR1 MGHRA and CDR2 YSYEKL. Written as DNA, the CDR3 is TGCGCCAGCAGCCGTTCCGGGACTATCAACACCGGGGAGCTGTTTTTT. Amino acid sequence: CASSRSGTINTGELFF.

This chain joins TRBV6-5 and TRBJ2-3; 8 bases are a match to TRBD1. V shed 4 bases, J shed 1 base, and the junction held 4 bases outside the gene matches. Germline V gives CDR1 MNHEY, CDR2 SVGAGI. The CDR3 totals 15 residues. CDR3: CASSSRGLGTDTQYF. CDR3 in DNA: TGTGCCAGCAGTTCCAGGGGGCTCGGCACAGATACGCAGTATTTT.

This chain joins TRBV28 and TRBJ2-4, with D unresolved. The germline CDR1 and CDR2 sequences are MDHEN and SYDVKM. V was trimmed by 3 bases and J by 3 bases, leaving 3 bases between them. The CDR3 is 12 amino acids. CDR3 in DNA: TGTGCCAGCAGTTTCCGCAAAAACATTCAGTACTTC. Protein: CASSFRKNIQYF.

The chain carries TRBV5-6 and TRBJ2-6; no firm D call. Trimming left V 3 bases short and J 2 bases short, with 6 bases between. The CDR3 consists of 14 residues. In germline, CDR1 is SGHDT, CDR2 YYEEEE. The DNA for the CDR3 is TGTGCCAGCAGCTCTCAAACTGGGGCCAACGTCCTGACTTTC. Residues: CASSSQTGANVLTF.

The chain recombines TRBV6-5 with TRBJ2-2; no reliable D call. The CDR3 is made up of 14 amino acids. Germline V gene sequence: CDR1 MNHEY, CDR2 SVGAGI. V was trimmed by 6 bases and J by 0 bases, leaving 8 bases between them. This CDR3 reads CASRGGANTGELFF. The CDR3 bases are TGTGCCAGCAGGGGCGGAGCGAACACCGGGGAGCTGTTTTTT.

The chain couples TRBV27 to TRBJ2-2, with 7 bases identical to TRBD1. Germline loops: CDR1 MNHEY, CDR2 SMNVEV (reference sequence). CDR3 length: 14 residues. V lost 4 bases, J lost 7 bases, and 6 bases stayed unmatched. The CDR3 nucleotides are TGTGCCAGCAGTTCGGGCAGGGGGTTCGGGGAGCTGTTTTTT. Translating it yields CASSSGRGFGELFF.

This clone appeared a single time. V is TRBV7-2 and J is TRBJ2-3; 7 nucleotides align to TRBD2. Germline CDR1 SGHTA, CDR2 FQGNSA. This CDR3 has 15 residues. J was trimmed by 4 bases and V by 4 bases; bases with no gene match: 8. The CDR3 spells CASSWGLKRPDTQYF. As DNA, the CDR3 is TGTGCCAGCAGCTGGGGACTAAAGAGGCCAGATACGCAGTATTTT.

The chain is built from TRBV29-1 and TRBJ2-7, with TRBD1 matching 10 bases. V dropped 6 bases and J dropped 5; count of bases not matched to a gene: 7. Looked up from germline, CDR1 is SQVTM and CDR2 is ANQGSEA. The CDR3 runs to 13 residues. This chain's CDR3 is CSVPGQGFDEQYF. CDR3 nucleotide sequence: TGCAGCGTGCCGGGACAGGGGTTCGACGAGCAGTACTTC.

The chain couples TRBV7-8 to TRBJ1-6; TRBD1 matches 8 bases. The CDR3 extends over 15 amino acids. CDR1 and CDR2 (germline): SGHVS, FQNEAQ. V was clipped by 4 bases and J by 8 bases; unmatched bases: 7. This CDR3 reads CASSSDRADDSPLHF. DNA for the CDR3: TGTGCCAGCAGCTCGGACAGGGCAGACGATTCACCCCTCCACTTT.

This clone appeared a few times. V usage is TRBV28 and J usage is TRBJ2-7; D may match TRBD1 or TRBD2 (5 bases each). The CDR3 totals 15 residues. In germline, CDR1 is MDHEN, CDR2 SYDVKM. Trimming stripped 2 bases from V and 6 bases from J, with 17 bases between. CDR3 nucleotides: TGTGCCAGCAGTTTACCCGGGACCCGTGTAGGCGAGCAGTACTTC. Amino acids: CASSLPGTRVGEQYF.

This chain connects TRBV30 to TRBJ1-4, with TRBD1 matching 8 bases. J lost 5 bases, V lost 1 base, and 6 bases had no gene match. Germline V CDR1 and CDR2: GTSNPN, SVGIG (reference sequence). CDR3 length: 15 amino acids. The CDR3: CAWSEGQGANEKLFF. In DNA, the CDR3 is TGTGCCTGGAGTGAGGGGCAGGGGGCCAATGAAAAACTGTTTTTT. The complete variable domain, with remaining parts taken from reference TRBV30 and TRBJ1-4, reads SQTIHQWPATLVQPVGSPLSLECTVEGTSNPNLYWYRQAAGRGLQLLFYSVGIGQISSEVPQNLSASRPQDRQFILSSKKLLLSDSGFYLCAWSEGQGANEKLFFGSGTQLSVL.

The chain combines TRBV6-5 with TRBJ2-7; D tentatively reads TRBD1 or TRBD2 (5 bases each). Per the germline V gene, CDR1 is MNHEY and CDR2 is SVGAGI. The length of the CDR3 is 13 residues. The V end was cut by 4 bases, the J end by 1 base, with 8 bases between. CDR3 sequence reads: CASSWDASYEQYF. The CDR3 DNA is TGTGCCAGCAGTTGGGACGCATCCTACGAGCAGTACTTC.

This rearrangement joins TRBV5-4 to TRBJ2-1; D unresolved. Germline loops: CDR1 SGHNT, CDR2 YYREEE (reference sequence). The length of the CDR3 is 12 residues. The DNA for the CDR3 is TGTGCGGTTGGCCGAGCCGACAATGAGCAGTTCTTC. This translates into CAVGRADNEQFF.

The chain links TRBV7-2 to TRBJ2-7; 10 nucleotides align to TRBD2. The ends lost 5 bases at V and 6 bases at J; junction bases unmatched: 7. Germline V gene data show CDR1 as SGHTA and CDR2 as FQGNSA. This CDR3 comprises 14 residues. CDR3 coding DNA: TGTGCCAGCAGCCAACTAGCGGGAAAAGGCGAGCAGTACTTC. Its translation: CASSQLAGKGEQYF.

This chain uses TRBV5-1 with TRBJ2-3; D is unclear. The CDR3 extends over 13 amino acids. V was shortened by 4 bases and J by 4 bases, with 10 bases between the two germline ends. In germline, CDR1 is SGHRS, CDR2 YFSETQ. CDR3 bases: TGCGCCAGCAGCCCGGATAGGGCAGATACGCAGTATTTT. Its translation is CASSPDRADTQYF.

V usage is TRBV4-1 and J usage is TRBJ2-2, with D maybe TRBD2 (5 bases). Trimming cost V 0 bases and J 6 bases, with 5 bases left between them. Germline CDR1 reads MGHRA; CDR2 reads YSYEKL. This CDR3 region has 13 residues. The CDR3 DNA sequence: TGCGCCAGCAGCCAAGAAGCGGCCGGGGAGCTGTTTTTT. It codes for CASSQEAAGELFF.

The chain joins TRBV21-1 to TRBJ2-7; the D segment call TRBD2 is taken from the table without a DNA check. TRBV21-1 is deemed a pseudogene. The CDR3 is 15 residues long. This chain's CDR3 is CASSKREGVEYEQYF. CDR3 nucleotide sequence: TGTGCCAGCAGCAAACGGGAGGGGGTGGAATACGAGCAGTACTTC.